This TCR beta chain came from a study of blood T cell repertoires in COVID-19. Looking at the study overall: PBMCs, B-cell-depleted T cells, or T cells provided the cDNA or gDNA that made up the material.

Original data processing: Counts of nucleated cells, estimated from reference gene primer amplification, were obtained. Measured with immunoSEQ multiplex PCR; TCRdb has only the in-frame clones, and not every one. V and J calls and clone size come straight from that table; D and trimming were deduced from the DNA. The sample has 100,000 to 120,000 clones, around four fifths seen once; the top ten hold approximately 17%. Germline V gene data show CDR1 as MNHEY and CDR2 as SVGAGI. Trimming stripped 5 bases from V and 6 bases from J, with 16 bases between. The CDR3 has 14 residues. This TCR was recovered from a woman aged 60-70 years with acute or convalescent COVID-19. The sample comprised peripheral blood. This chain connects TRBV6-5 to TRBJ1-1; D ambiguous. This CDR3 reads CASSHSGLAPEAFF. As DNA, the CDR3 is TGTGCCAGCAGTCATTCGGGATTAGCTCCTGAAGCTTTCTTT.